The 25 T cell receptor beta chains given below trace back to one sample, sequenced in a study of vaccination effects on CD4 cells after COVID-19. Their cognate antigens are unknown. Measured with immunoSEQ multiplex PCR; TCRdb has only the in-frame clones, and not every one. The table has about 15,000 clones, under 70% seen once; the top ten hold approximately 9.2%. After expansion with viral peptide pools in the ViraFEST assay, antigen-specific CD4+ T cells were sequenced. CD4+ T cells were isolated after less than 12 days of culture. Vaccine administered to participants consisted of two doses of either BNT162b2 or mRNA-1273. Specimen: CD4+ T cells from PBMCs cultured with SARS-CoV-2 spike peptides, collected after COVID-19 vaccination. The receptors stem from a human donor who received a COVID-19 vaccine.

The CDR3 bases are TGCAGTGCTAGAGTACGGGGAGCGCAGTATTTT. As protein: CSARVRGAQYF. The chain uses TRBV20-1 and TRBJ2-3, with D possibly TRBD2 on 5 matching bases. Per germline, CDR1 DFQATT and CDR2 SNEGSKA (reference sequence). V lost 1 base and J 10 bases, leaving 9 bases between the germline ends. This CDR3 comprises 11 residues.

V gene TRBV3-1 (or the pseudogene TRBV3-2) combines with J gene TRBJ2-7; no firm D call. CDR3 length: 13 amino acids. The V and J ends lost 1 base and 5 bases respectively, with 9 bases between them. Germline CDR1 and CDR2: LGHDT and YNNKEL (reference sequence). CDR3 region: CASSQVASNEQYF. For the CDR3, the DNA is TGTGCCAGCAGCCAAGTGGCTAGTAACGAGCAGTACTTC.

V gene TRBV6-2 or TRBV6-3 combines with J gene TRBJ2-5; D is unresolved. The CDR3 sequence is 13 residues long. Germline-derived CDR1 and CDR2 are MNHEY and SVGEGT. V was cut by 4 bases and J by 4 bases, with 10 bases left in between. The CDR3 nucleotides read TGTGCCAGCAGTTCTTTCACGCGAGAGACCCAGTACTTC. This codes for CASSSFTRETQYF.

V usage is TRBV7-8 and J usage is TRBJ2-2; the D gene could be TRBD1 or TRBD2 (5 bases each). CDR1 SGHVS and CDR2 FQNEAQ come from the germline V gene. This CDR3 spans 19 amino acids. Deletions cut 5 bases from V and 0 bases from J, with 22 bases between. In DNA, the CDR3 is TGTGCCAGCAGCAGGGGCCCTTCGGGGTTGAGGTCGAACACCGGGGAGCTGTTTTTT. Amino acid sequence: CASSRGPSGLRSNTGELFF.

The DNA of the CDR3 is TGCGCCAGCAGTCAAGGCTGCGGTCCTAACTATGGCTACACCTTC. It encodes CASSQGCGPNYGYTF. The chain couples TRBV23-1 to TRBJ1-2; D is unresolved. TRBV23-1 has ORF status, its function being uncertain. Trimming left V 2 bases short and J 0 bases short, with 10 bases between. The CDR3 contains 15 residues.

The V gene is TRBV19, the J gene TRBJ2-7, with 7 nucleotides matching TRBD1. The germline V gene has CDR1 LNHDA and CDR2 SQIVND (reference sequence). V lost 8 bases, J lost 0 bases, and 10 bases stayed unmatched. The CDR3 is made up of 15 amino acids. CDR3 DNA: TGTGCCAGTTCCGACCGGGACAGCTTCTCCTACGAGCAGTACTTC. Amino acid sequence: CASSDRDSFSYEQYF.

The chain employs TRBV7-8 and TRBJ1-2; no clear D gene. This CDR3 region has 15 residues. Trimming left V 5 bases short and J 4 bases short, with 17 bases between. Germline lookup yields CDR1 SGHVS and CDR2 FQNEAQ. DNA for the CDR3: TGTGCCAGCAGCCCCGGTTCGGGAACCTTCTATGGCTACACCTTC. Encoded protein: CASSPGSGTFYGYTF.

This clone was observed a few times. V is TRBV18 and J is TRBJ2-3; 11 nucleotides align to TRBD2. Germline trimming cut 5 bases from V and 2 bases from J; bases unmatched to any gene: 6. In germline, CDR1 is KGHSH, CDR2 LQKENI. The length of the CDR3 is 16 residues. CDR3: CASSSGTSGLTDTQYF. For the CDR3, the DNA is TGTGCCAGCTCATCAGGGACTAGCGGACTCACAGATACGCAGTATTTT.

V gene TRBV19 combines with J gene TRBJ1-5, with D perhaps TRBD1 (5 bases). Between the trimmed V and J ends, which lost 1 base and 4 bases, there was a span of 14 bases. The CDR3 has 16 amino acids. Germline values: CDR1 LNHDA, CDR2 SQIVND (reference sequence). The CDR3 DNA reads as TGTGCCAGTAGTATAGGGGGGGGAAATAGTAATCAGCCCCAGCATTTT. Protein: CASSIGGGNSNQPQHF.

Within the sample, this clone is large. This chain uses TRBV5-6 with TRBJ1-1; D gene uncertain. The V end was cut by 1 base, the J end by 1 base, with 8 bases between. Germline V CDR1 and CDR2: SGHDT, YYEEEE. The CDR3 is 14 amino acids. CDR3 nucleotide sequence: TGTGCCAGCAGCTTGAGAGGGAGGAACACTGAAGCTTTCTTT. Protein sequence: CASSLRGRNTEAFF.

V gene TRBV5-1 combines with J gene TRBJ2-3; TRBD2 is a possible D gene (5 bases). Germline V gene lookup returns CDR1 SGHRS and CDR2 YFSETQ. The ends were cut back, 4 bases at V and 5 bases at J, with 14 bases in the middle. The CDR3 consists of 14 residues. CDR3 DNA sequence: TGCGCCAGCAGCCCTCGCCTAGGAGGAGATACGCAGTATTTT. Translating it yields CASSPRLGGDTQYF.

The V gene is TRBV19, the J gene TRBJ1-5; 10 positions agree with TRBD1. The trim removed 5 bases at V and 4 bases at J, leaving 2 bases unmatched. Germline-derived CDR1 and CDR2 are LNHDA and SQIVND (reference sequence). The CDR3 runs to 14 residues. The CDR3 is CASSGGQGNQPQHF. Written as DNA, the CDR3 is TGTGCCAGTAGTGGGGGACAGGGGAATCAGCCCCAGCATTTT.

The V and J genes are TRBV5-1 and TRBJ1-5, with D possibly matching TRBD1 (5 bases). V dropped 1 base and J dropped 7 bases, with 18 bases sitting between them. Germline CDR1 and CDR2: SGHRS and YFSETQ. This CDR3 region has 16 residues. This CDR3 reads CASSLTPSGIGQPQHF. The CDR3 DNA follows: TGCGCCAGCAGCTTGACCCCCTCAGGGATAGGGCAGCCCCAGCATTTT. Based on the CDR3 plus reference TRBV5-1 and TRBJ1-5, the full variable domain is KAGVTQTPRYLIKTRGQQVTLSCSPISGHRSVSWYQQTPGQGLQFLFEYFSETQRNKGNFPGRFSGRQFSNSRSEMNVSTLELGDSALYLCASSLTPSGIGQPQHFGDGTRLSIL.

This clone was observed a few times. The V call is TRBV7-3, the J call TRBJ1-2; possible D gene TRBD1, 6 bases. This CDR3 spans 13 amino acids. Trimming took off 5 bases at V and 2 bases at J, with 9 bases between the two ends. CDR1 SGHTA and CDR2 FQGTGA come from the germline V gene. The CDR3 loop is CASSPDRNYGYTF. Here the CDR3 DNA reads TGTGCCAGCAGCCCGGACAGAAACTATGGCTACACCTTC.

V and J are TRBV29-1 and TRBJ2-3; 13 positions match TRBD2. Trimming took 6 bases from V and 4 from J; bases not matched to a gene: 13. The CDR3 sequence is 17 residues long. The germline V gene encodes CDR1 SQVTM and CDR2 ANQGSEA. CDR3 sequence reads: CSVDNPRTSGGADTQYF. For the CDR3, the DNA is TGCAGCGTAGATAACCCCCGGACTAGCGGGGGTGCAGATACGCAGTATTTT.

The CDR3 coding sequence is TGTGCCAGCAGCCAAGACTGGCCGCCTAGTGGGAAGGGTGAGCAGTTCTTC. Translated: CASSQDWPPSGKGEQFF. The chain has TRBV14 and TRBJ2-1; the D is unclear. V shed 0 bases and J shed 9 bases, with 21 bases lying between them. This CDR3 comprises 17 residues. Germline loops: CDR1 SGHDN, CDR2 FVKESK.

This sequence joins TRBV6-5 and TRBJ2-5; D unclear. The CDR3 spans 13 residues. The V and J ends lost 3 bases and 8 bases respectively, with 13 bases between them. The germline V gene has CDR1 MNHEY and CDR2 SVGAGI. The CDR3 loop is CASSYWTGGTQYF. CDR3 sequence (DNA): TGTGCCAGCAGTTATTGGACGGGTGGAACCCAGTACTTC.

The chain is built from TRBV7-8 and TRBJ2-1; 13 bases agree with TRBD2. Germline V CDR1 and CDR2: SGHVS, FQNEAQ. This CDR3 region has 17 residues. J lost 10 bases, V lost 1 base, and 10 bases had no gene match. CDR3 DNA sequence: TGTGCCAGCAGCTTAGGAGGGACTAGCGGGACCGTAAAGGAGCAGTTCTTC. Its translation is CASSLGGTSGTVKEQFF.

This clone was found a few times. The chain links TRBV20-1 to TRBJ2-1; possible D gene TRBD2, 6 bases. Germline CDR1 and CDR2: DFQATT and SNEGSKA (reference sequence). The CDR3 has 14 residues. The ends were cut back, 3 bases at V and 0 bases at J, with 9 bases in the middle. In nucleotides, the CDR3 is TGCAGTGCTAGTCGACTAGACTCCTACAATGAGCAGTTCTTC. Translating gives CSASRLDSYNEQFF.

This clone showed up just a few times. V usage is TRBV30 and J usage is TRBJ1-1; unclear D gene. CDR3 length: 13 amino acids. Per the germline V gene, CDR1 is GTSNPN and CDR2 is SVGIG (reference sequence). Trimming stripped 4 bases from V and 3 bases from J, with 12 bases between. The DNA of the CDR3 is TGTGCCTGGACAAACTCGCAGTACACTGAAGCTTTCTTT. Amino acids: CAWTNSQYTEAFF.

This clone occurred many times. The rearrangement uses TRBV28 and TRBJ1-4; TRBD1 is a possible D gene (6 bases). With 2 bases removed from V and 11 bases from J, the gap between germline ends came to 15 bases. Germline lookup yields CDR1 MDHEN and CDR2 SYDVKM. This CDR3 comprises 14 residues. CDR3 residues: CASSLKQGLGKLFF. CDR3 DNA: TGTGCCAGCAGTTTAAAACAGGGCCTCGGGAAACTGTTTTTT.

This chain connects TRBV9 to TRBJ2-3; 9 bases fit TRBD2. Unmatched junction bases numbered 7, after V lost 0 bases and J lost 2 bases. CDR3 size: 17 residues. Germline CDR1 and CDR2: SGDLS and YYNGEE. This chain's CDR3 is CASSVAVVAGATDTQYF. CDR3 sequence (DNA): TGTGCCAGCAGCGTAGCGGTAGTAGCGGGGGCCACAGATACGCAGTATTTT. The whole variable domain, remainder taken from reference TRBV9 and TRBJ2-3, is DSGVTQTPKHLITATGQRVTLRCSPRSGDLSVYWYQQSLDQGLQFLIQYYNGEERAKGNILERFSAQQFPDLHSELNLSSLELGDSALYFCASSVAVVAGATDTQYFGPGTRLTVL.

The rearrangement uses TRBV12-5 and TRBJ1-4; 7 bases are shared with TRBD1. The germline V gene has CDR1 LGHNT and CDR2 FRNRAP. J gave up 4 bases and V 8 bases, and 7 bases lay outside the gene matches. This CDR3 spans 14 amino acids. The CDR3 nucleotides read TGTGCTAGTACGACAGGGTTTGGTAATGAAAAACTGTTTTTT. Its translation is CASTTGFGNEKLFF.

The CDR3 protein is CATSRDERSGQETQYF. In DNA, the CDR3 is TGTGCCACCAGCAGAGATGAAAGGTCCGGCCAAGAGACCCAGTACTTC. The chain employs TRBV15 and TRBJ2-5; no firm D call. V lost 0 bases and J lost 1, with 12 bases in between. CDR1 is LNHNV, CDR2 YYDKDF, per germline (reference sequence). This CDR3 is 16 amino acids long.

The gene calls are TRBV6-5 and TRBJ2-5; tentative D call: TRBD2 (5 bases). V lost 8 bases and J lost 5, with 18 bases in between. This CDR3 has 14 amino acids. In germline, CDR1 is MNHEY, CDR2 SVGAGI. The CDR3 here is CASSGSGVIETQYF. The DNA for the CDR3 is TGTGCCAGCTCGGGGAGTGGGGTAATCGAGACCCAGTACTTC.